The 27 T cell receptor beta chains listed next were all sequenced from one sample in a study of cytomegalovirus exposure and HLA in healthy donors. PCR involved 60 Vbeta and 13 Jbeta primers. Generated by immunoSEQ multiplex PCR, the TCRdb table keeps only in-frame clones and is missing some. The sample yields 90,000 to 120,000 clones, under 80% seen once. The sample taken for sequencing was PBMCs. Receptors were obtained from a woman in her thirties or forties in good health and CMV-seropositive.

This clone occurred once. The CDR3 protein is CASSERGANNSPLHF. In nucleotides, the CDR3 is TGTGCCAGCAGTGAACGGGGGGCGAATAATTCACCCCTCCACTTT. V gene TRBV6-1 combines with J gene TRBJ1-6, with D perhaps TRBD1 (6 bases). V was trimmed by 2 bases and J by 5 bases, leaving 10 bases between them. This CDR3 contains 15 residues. The germline CDR1 and CDR2 sequences are MNHNS and SASEGT.

This clone was found once. The chain employs TRBV11-2 and TRBJ2-2; TRBD1 aligns across 9 bases. The V gene's germline CDR1 is SGHAT and CDR2 FQNNGV. V lost 4 bases to trimming and J lost 5 bases; unmatched junction nucleotides: 5. The CDR3 extends over 15 amino acids. CDR3: CASSWGQGGTGELFF. As DNA, the CDR3 is TGTGCCAGCAGCTGGGGACAGGGTGGGACCGGGGAGCTGTTTTTT.

The rearrangement joins TRBV2 to TRBJ1-1, with 10 bases identical to TRBD1. Losses at the gene ends were 5 bases for V and 7 bases for J; bases not matched to a gene: 7. The CDR3 is made up of 14 amino acids. The germline V gene has CDR1 SNHLY and CDR2 FYNNEI. In DNA form, the CDR3 reads TGTGCCAGCAGTCACGATGGACAGGGGGATGAAGCTTTCTTT. Residues: CASSHDGQGDEAFF.

The rearrangement links TRBV10-3 to TRBJ2-1, with D perhaps matching TRBD1 (6 bases). The germline CDR1 and CDR2 sequences are ENHRY and SYGVKD. This CDR3 is 17 amino acids long. Trimming took off 0 bases at V and 8 bases at J, with 20 bases between the two ends. The CDR3, as DNA: TGTGCCATCAGTGAGTCGAAGGGACGCGACGCAGGGGATGAGCAGTTCTTC. Its translation is CAISESKGRDAGDEQFF.

The CDR3 DNA reads as TGTGCCAGCAGCGTAGGGTCCTTAGCGGGGGAGACCCAGTACTTC. Translation: CASSVGSLAGETQYF. This chain links TRBV9 with TRBJ2-5, with TRBD2 identical over 8 bases. The CDR3 runs to 15 residues. Germline V gene data show CDR1 as SGDLS and CDR2 as YYNGEE. V lost 0 bases and J lost 5; bases outside the gene matches: 6.

The chain couples TRBV7-9 to TRBJ2-6; 10 nucleotides line up with TRBD1. Germline assignment: CDR1 SEHNR and CDR2 FQNEAQ (reference sequence). The CDR3 covers 18 residues. Trimming cost V 5 bases and J 2 bases; bases outside gene matches: 9. The CDR3 is CASSPDRDRGTGANVLTF. Here the CDR3 DNA reads TGTGCCAGCAGCCCGGACCGGGACAGGGGTACTGGGGCCAACGTCCTGACTTTC. The full variable domain, its missing parts supplied by reference TRBV7-9 and TRBJ2-6, is DTGVSQNPRHKITKRGQNVTFRCDPISEHNRLYWYRQTLGQGPEFLTYFQNEAQLEKSRLLSDRFSAERPKGSFSTLEIQRTEQGDSAMYLCASSPDRDRGTGANVLTFGAGSRLTVL.

The rearrangement joins TRBV4-1 to TRBJ2-7; D is ambiguous. V lost 1 base, J lost 3 bases, and 10 bases lay in between. The CDR3 has 14 amino acids. Germline lookup yields CDR1 MGHRA and CDR2 YSYEKL. CDR3 DNA: TGCGCCAGCAGCCAAGGACACACAGACTACGAGCAGTACTTC. Translating gives CASSQGHTDYEQYF.

This clone was seen just once. The chain has TRBV7-3 and TRBJ2-2; possible D gene TRBD1, 7 bases. Germline CDR1 is SGHTA and CDR2 is FQGTGA. The CDR3 is 16 amino acids. Trimming removed 6 bases at V and 0 bases at J, with 14 bases between. The DNA of the CDR3 is TGTGCCAGCAGAGGTCAGGGGGGCGCGAACACCGGGGAGCTGTTTTTT. Its translation: CASRGQGGANTGELFF.

This rearrangement joins TRBV30 to TRBJ1-2, with TRBD1 identical over 7 bases. Trimming cost V 2 bases and J 2 bases; bases outside gene matches: 5. This CDR3 has 14 amino acids. The germline gives CDR1 GTSNPN, CDR2 SVGIG (reference sequence). Written as DNA, the CDR3 is TGTGCCTGGAGTTCCGAGGGGGCAAACTATGGCTACACCTTC. It encodes CAWSSEGANYGYTF. The full variable domain, completed using reference TRBV30 and TRBJ1-2, is SQTIHQWPATLVQPVGSPLSLECTVEGTSNPNLYWYRQAAGRGLQLLFYSVGIGQISSEVPQNLSASRPQDRQFILSSKKLLLSDSGFYLCAWSSEGANYGYTFGSGTRLTVV.

The rearrangement joins TRBV6-5 to TRBJ1-2, with 8 bases lining up with TRBD1. V was pared by 5 bases and J by 6 bases, with 2 bases of the junction left unmatched. The length of the CDR3 is 12 residues. In germline, CDR1 is MNHEY, CDR2 SVGAGI. This chain's CDR3 is CASSRTGNGYTF. The CDR3 DNA is TGTGCCAGCAGTAGGACAGGGAATGGCTACACCTTC.

This clone was detected once. This chain connects TRBV2 to TRBJ1-3, with a possible D match to TRBD1 (5 bases). The ends were cut back, 4 bases at V and 2 bases at J, with 6 bases in the middle. The CDR3 is made up of 13 amino acids. Germline V CDR1 and CDR2: SNHLY, FYNNEI. The CDR3 region has the DNA TGTGCCAGCAGTGGACAGACTGGAAACACCATATATTTT. Translating it yields CASSGQTGNTIYF.

The chain's CDR3 is CASRQGQGGYEQYF. For the CDR3, the DNA is TGCGCCAGCAGACAAGGACAGGGGGGCTACGAGCAGTACTTC. V gene TRBV5-1 combines with J gene TRBJ2-7; TRBD1 agrees at 10 bases. Trimming cost V 5 bases and J 3 bases; bases outside gene matches: 5. Germline CDR1 is SGHRS and CDR2 is YFSETQ. The CDR3 is 14 amino acids.

The V call is TRBV5-4, the J call TRBJ2-5; 16 bases line up with TRBD2. CDR3 length equals 17 residues. V lost 4 bases, J lost 4 bases, and 7 bases stayed unmatched. The germline V gene encodes CDR1 SGHNT and CDR2 YYREEE (reference sequence). The CDR3 loop is CASSPGTSGGASETQYF. The CDR3 DNA is TGTGCCAGCAGCCCCGGGACTAGCGGGGGGGCCTCAGAGACCCAGTACTTC.

V gene TRBV6-1 combines with J gene TRBJ2-1; 9 nucleotides agree with TRBD1. Germline CDR1 and CDR2: MNHNS and SASEGT. The CDR3 covers 14 residues. V shed 8 bases, J shed 4 bases, and the junction held 6 bases outside the gene matches. Here the CDR3 DNA reads TGTGCCAGCCAAGACAGGGGGTTTTACAATGAGCAGTTCTTC. Residues: CASQDRGFYNEQFF.

This clone turned up a few times. The rearrangement links TRBV30 to TRBJ1-3, with D tentatively TRBD1 (5 bases). There are 13 residues in the CDR3. The V gene lost 4 bases and the J gene lost 0 bases, with 7 bases spanning the gap. CDR1 is GTSNPN, CDR2 SVGIG, per germline (reference sequence). CDR3: CAWTDTSGNTIYF. The CDR3 DNA reads as TGTGCCTGGACGGACACCTCTGGAAACACCATATATTTT.

J is TRBJ2-5 and V is TRBV29-1, with 12 bases that match TRBD2. The CDR3 sequence is 13 residues long. Trimming took 5 bases from V and 4 from J; bases not matched to a gene: 2. Germline V CDR1 and CDR2: SQVTM, ANQGSEA. The CDR3 sequence is CSVRTSGVETQYF. CDR3 coding DNA: TGCAGCGTTAGGACTAGCGGGGTAGAGACCCAGTACTTC.

The chain recombines TRBV4-3 with TRBJ2-1; D possibly corresponds to TRBD2 (5 bases). CDR1 and CDR2 from the germline V gene are LGHNA and YSLEER. CDR3 length: 16 residues. V was trimmed by 2 bases and J by 4 bases, leaving 15 bases between them. For the CDR3, the DNA is TGCGCCAGCAGCCAAACGTCATTATCGGGGTACAATGAGCAGTTCTTC. It specifies CASSQTSLSGYNEQFF.

This clone has just a few counts. V is TRBV7-8 and J is TRBJ2-7; 11 bases line up with TRBD2. The germline CDR1 and CDR2 sequences are SGHVS and FQNEAQ. This CDR3 has 16 residues. After removal of 4 bases from V and 9 bases from J, the junction contained 14 bases not matched to a gene. The chain's CDR3 is CASSYGYGTSGPGQYF. The CDR3 DNA sequence: TGTGCCAGCAGCTACGGATATGGGACTAGCGGCCCGGGGCAGTACTTC. Filled out from reference TRBV7-8 and TRBJ2-7, the complete variable domain reads GAGVSQSPRYKVAKRGQDVALRCDPISGHVSLFWYQQALGQGPEFLTYFQNEAQLDKSGLPSDRFFAERPEGSVSTLKIQRTQQEDSAVYLCASSYGYGTSGPGQYFGPGTRLTVT.

The chain couples TRBV27 to TRBJ2-1, with 12 bases identical to TRBD2. J lost 7 bases, V lost 3 bases, and 4 bases had no gene match. Germline CDR1 MNHEY, CDR2 SMNVEV (reference sequence). There are 15 residues in the CDR3. The CDR3 spells CASSFASGGANEQFF. For the CDR3, the DNA is TGTGCCAGCAGTTTTGCTAGCGGGGGGGCAAATGAGCAGTTCTTC.

The CDR3 is CASSRSLTGDGLRLFF. CDR3 nucleotides: TGCGCCAGCAGCCGATCTCTGACAGGGGACGGGTTAAGACTGTTTTTT. The rearrangement joins TRBV4-3 to TRBJ1-4; TRBD1 aligns across 8 bases. CDR1 is LGHNA and CDR2 is YSLEER in the germline V gene. V was pared by 4 bases and J by 13 bases, with 17 bases of the junction left unmatched. The length of the CDR3 is 16 residues.

This clone came up a few times. The V gene is TRBV27, the J gene TRBJ2-5; the match to TRBD1 covers 10 bases. The CDR3 is made up of 14 amino acids. J was trimmed by 5 bases and V by 6 bases; bases with no gene match: 6. The germline V gene has CDR1 MNHEY and CDR2 SMNVEV (reference sequence). Here the CDR3 DNA reads TGTGCCAGCAGAGCCGGGACAGGGGTGGAGACCCAGTACTTC. Translating it yields CASRAGTGVETQYF.

There are a few counts of this clone. The chain links TRBV9 to TRBJ1-1; 11 positions agree with TRBD1. V was clipped by 5 bases and J by 4 bases; unmatched bases: 7. Germline V gene sequence: CDR1 SGDLS, CDR2 YYNGEE. The length of the CDR3 is 15 residues. The CDR3 loop is CASRRTGGAGTEAFF. The CDR3 region has the DNA TGTGCCAGCAGGAGGACAGGGGGCGCGGGCACTGAAGCTTTCTTT.

V gene TRBV5-1 combines with J gene TRBJ1-1, with D hard to call. CDR1 and CDR2 (germline): SGHRS, YFSETQ. Trimming took 2 bases from V and 2 from J, leaving 10 bases between them. CDR3 length: 14 amino acids. The CDR3 DNA is TGCGCCAGCAGCTTACTACCCAGAAACACTGAAGCTTTCTTT. Protein sequence: CASSLLPRNTEAFF.

The chain has TRBV4-1 and TRBJ2-5, with 9 bases lining up with TRBD2. This CDR3 is 16 amino acids long. The ends lost 4 bases at V and 5 bases at J; junction bases unmatched: 11. Looked up from germline, CDR1 is MGHRA and CDR2 is YSYEKL. The CDR3 protein is CASSRSSGTTGETQYF. The DNA for the CDR3 is TGCGCCAGCAGCCGGTCTAGCGGGACGACCGGGGAGACCCAGTACTTC.

The genes are TRBV5-1 and TRBJ2-7; possible D gene TRBD2, 6 bases. Trimming shortened V by 0 bases and J by 4 bases, and 8 bases separated the two germline ends. The V gene's germline CDR1 is SGHRS and CDR2 YFSETQ. The CDR3 is 13 amino acids. The CDR3 coding sequence is TGCGCCAGCAGCTTGGGAGCGGGTTACGAGCAGTACTTC. Protein sequence: CASSLGAGYEQYF.

The chain recombines TRBV9 with TRBJ2-1, with a tentative D call TRBD1 (5 bases). The V and J ends lost 0 bases and 2 bases respectively, with 6 bases between them. The CDR3 length is 14 residues. Per the germline V gene, CDR1 is SGDLS and CDR2 is YYNGEE. CDR3 amino acids: CASSVGGPYNEQFF. For the CDR3, the DNA is TGTGCCAGCAGCGTAGGGGGCCCCTACAATGAGCAGTTCTTC. The full variable domain, in which reference TRBV9 and TRBJ2-1 provide the parts outside the CDR3, is DSGVTQTPKHLITATGQRVTLRCSPRSGDLSVYWYQQSLDQGLQFLIQYYNGEERAKGNILERFSAQQFPDLHSELNLSSLELGDSALYFCASSVGGPYNEQFFGPGTRLTVL.

J is TRBJ1-2 and V is TRBV5-4, with TRBD1 matching over 9 bases. This CDR3 contains 13 residues. The germline gives CDR1 SGHNT, CDR2 YYREEE (reference sequence). With V trimmed by 4 bases and J by 7 bases, 5 bases remained unmatched. The CDR3, as DNA: TGTGCCAGCAGCATACAGGGGGCAAGTGGCTACACCTTC. This sequence encodes CASSIQGASGYTF.